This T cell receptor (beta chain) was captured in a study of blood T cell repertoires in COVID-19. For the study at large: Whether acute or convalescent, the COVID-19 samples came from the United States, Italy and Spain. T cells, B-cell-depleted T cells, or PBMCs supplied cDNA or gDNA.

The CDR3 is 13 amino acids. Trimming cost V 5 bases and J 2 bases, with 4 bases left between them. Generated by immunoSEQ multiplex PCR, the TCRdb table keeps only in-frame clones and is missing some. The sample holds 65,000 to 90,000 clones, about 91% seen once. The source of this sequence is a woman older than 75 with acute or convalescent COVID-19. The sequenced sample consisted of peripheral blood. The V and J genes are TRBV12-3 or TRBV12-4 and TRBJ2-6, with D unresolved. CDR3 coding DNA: TGTGCCAGCAGTCACACTGGGGCCAACGTCCTGACTTTC. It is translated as CASSHTGANVLTF.